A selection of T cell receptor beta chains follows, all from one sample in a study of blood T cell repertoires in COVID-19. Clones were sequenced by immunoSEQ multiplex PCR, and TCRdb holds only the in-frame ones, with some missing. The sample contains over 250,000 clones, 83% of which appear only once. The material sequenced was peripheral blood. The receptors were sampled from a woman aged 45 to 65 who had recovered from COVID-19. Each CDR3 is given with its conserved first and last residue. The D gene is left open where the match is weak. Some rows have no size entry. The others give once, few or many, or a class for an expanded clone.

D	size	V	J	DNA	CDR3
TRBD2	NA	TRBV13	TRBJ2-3	TGTGCCAGCAGCTTAGTCCGACTAGCGGGGGGGACTAGCACAGATACGCAGTATTTT	CASSLVRLAGGTSTDTQYF
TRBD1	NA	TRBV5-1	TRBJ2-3	TGCGCCAGCAGCCGTACAGGGGAAGATACGCAGTATTTT	CASSRTGEDTQYF
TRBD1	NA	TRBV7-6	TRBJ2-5	TGTGCCAGCAGCCTGGGGACAGGTATCCAAGAGACCCAGTACTTC	CASSLGTGIQETQYF
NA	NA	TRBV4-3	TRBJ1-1	TGCGCCAGCAGCCAAGAAATCAGGCATCCATCAGACACTGAAGCTTTCTTT	CASSQEIRHPSDTEAFF
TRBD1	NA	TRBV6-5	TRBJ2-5	TGTGCCAGCAGTTATCTACAGGGGGCGGGGGAGACCCAGTACTTC	CASSYLQGAGETQYF
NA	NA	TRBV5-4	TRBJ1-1	TGTGCCAGCAGCTTGGCCGGGGTTGTACAAGAAGCTTTCTTT	CASSLAGVVQEAFF
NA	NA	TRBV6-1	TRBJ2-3	TGTGCCAGCAGTGAAAGGTCAGGGGCCACAGATACGCAGTATTTT	CASSERSGATDTQYF
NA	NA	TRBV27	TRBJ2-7	TGTGCCAGCAGTCGAACAGGGACCTTTTACGAGCAGTACTTC	CASSRTGTFYEQYF
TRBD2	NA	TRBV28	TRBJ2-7	TGTGCCAGCAGCGCCGTCGGGGGGATCACGTTCTACGAGCAGTACTTC	CASSAVGGITFYEQYF
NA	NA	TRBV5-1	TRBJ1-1	TGCGCCAGCAGCCCAGAATCGTCCAAACCGAACACTGAAGCTTTCTTT	CASSPESSKPNTEAFF
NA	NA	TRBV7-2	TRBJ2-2	TGTGCCAGCAGCGCCTTAGTTAACACCGGGGAGCTGTTTTTT	CASSALVNTGELFF
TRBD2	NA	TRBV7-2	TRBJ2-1	TGTGCCAGCAGCTTAGCGGTGGCGGGAGGTTTTGATGAGCAGTTCTTC	CASSLAVAGGFDEQFF
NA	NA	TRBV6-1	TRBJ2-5	TGTGCCAGCAGTGAAGCGCCAGGGAGGATTCAAGAGACCCAGTACTTC	CASSEAPGRIQETQYF
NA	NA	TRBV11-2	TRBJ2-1	TGTGCCAGCAGCTCCCTAGGGGGCAATGAGCAGTTCTTC	CASSSLGGNEQFF
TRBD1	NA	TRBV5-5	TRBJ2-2	TGTGCCAGCAGCCACCCGATACAGGGGTCGGGGGAGCTGTTTTTT	CASSHPIQGSGELFF
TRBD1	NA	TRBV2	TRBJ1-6	TGTGCCAGCAGTGGGGACAGTCCAATTTCACCCCTCCACTTT	CASSGDSPISPLHF
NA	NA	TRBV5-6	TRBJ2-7	TGTGCCAGCAGCTTCTGGGGGCGGCTTCCCTACGAGCAGTACTTC	CASSFWGRLPYEQYF
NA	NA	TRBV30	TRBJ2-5	TGTGCCTGGAGTGTGGTCAGCCAAGAGACCCAGTACTTC	CAWSVVSQETQYF
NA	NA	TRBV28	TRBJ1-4	TGTGCCAGCAAACAAGAAAAACTGTTTTTT	CASKQEKLFF
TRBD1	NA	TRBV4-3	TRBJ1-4	TGCGCCAGCAGCCGGGGGGAGATATGGGACAGGGCTGAAAAACTGTTTTTT	CASSRGEIWDRAEKLFF
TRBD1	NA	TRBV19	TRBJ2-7	TGTGCCAGTAGTAAAGCGACAGGGGGGAGTGAGCAGTACTTC	CASSKATGGSEQYF
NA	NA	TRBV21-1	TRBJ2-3	TGTGCCAGCAGACGGACTAGTTCTAGCACAGATACGCAGTATTTT	CASRRTSSSTDTQYF
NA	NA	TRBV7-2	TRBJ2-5	TGTGCCAGCAGCTTAGCCGTCGGGTCGGGAGAGACCCAGTACTTC	CASSLAVGSGETQYF
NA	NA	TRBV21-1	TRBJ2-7	TGTGCCAGCAGCACAACCGGGACAGGGCCTTTCGAGCAGTACTTC	CASSTTGTGPFEQYF
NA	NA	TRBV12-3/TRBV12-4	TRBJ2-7	TGTGCCAGCAGGACGACAGGCGGCTACGAGCAGTACTTC	CASRTTGGYEQYF
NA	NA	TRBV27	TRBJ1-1	TGTGCCAGCGGGCAAGGGGGGAACACTGAAGCTTTCTTT	CASGQGGNTEAFF
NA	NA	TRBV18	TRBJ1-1	TGTGCCAGCTCATCAGGGTTGAACACTGAAGCTTTCTTT	CASSSGLNTEAFF
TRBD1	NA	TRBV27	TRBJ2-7	TGTGCCAGCAGCTATGAAGGACAGGGCTACGAGCAGTACTTC	CASSYEGQGYEQYF
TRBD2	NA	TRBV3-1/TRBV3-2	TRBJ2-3	TGTGCCAGCAGCCAAGTTGGAAGCGGGAGGACAGATACGCAGTATTTT	CASSQVGSGRTDTQYF
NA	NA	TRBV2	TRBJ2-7	TGTGCCAGCGTGGCGGGGGCGCCTGGGGAAGAGCAGTACTTC	CASVAGAPGEEQYF
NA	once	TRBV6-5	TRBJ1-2	TGTGCCAGCAGTCGGACTGCCACCTATGGCTACACCTTC	CASSRTATYGYTF
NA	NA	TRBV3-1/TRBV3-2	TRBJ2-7	TGTGCCAGCAGCCAAGTCCCGCTAGGTGGGTACGAGCAGTACTTC	CASSQVPLGGYEQYF
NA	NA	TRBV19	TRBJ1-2	TGTGCCAGTAGTATTTCCCGACGGACTCTCTATGGCTACACCTTC	CASSISRRTLYGYTF
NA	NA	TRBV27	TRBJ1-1	TGTGCCAGCAGTTACGGTGAGAACACTGAAGCTTTCTTT	CASSYGENTEAFF
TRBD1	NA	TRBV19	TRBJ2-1	TGTGCCAGTAGTCCGACAGGGATATCCTACAATGAGCAGTTCTTC	CASSPTGISYNEQFF
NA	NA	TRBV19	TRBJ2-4	TGTGCCAGTAGTAATAGTGGAGAAGCCAAAAACATTCAGTACTTC	CASSNSGEAKNIQYF
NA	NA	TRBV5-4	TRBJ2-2	TGTGCCAGCAGCCTGGGAAACTCAAACACCGGGGAGCTGTTTTTT	CASSLGNSNTGELFF
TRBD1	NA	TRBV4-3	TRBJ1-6	TGCGCCAGCAGCCAAAACAGGGGGGATAATTCACCCCTCCACTTT	CASSQNRGDNSPLHF
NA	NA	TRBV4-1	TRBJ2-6	TGCGCCAGCAGCCAAGCAGGGGTTGGGGCCAACGTCCTGACTTTC	CASSQAGVGANVLTF
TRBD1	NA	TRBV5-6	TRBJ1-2	TGTGCCAGCAGCTTGGGGGACAGGGCTCCTAACTATGGCTACACCTTC	CASSLGDRAPNYGYTF
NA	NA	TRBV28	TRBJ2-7	TGTGCCAGCAGGTCCGGGACCTACGAGCAGTACTTC	CASRSGTYEQYF
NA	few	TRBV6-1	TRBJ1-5	TGTGCCAGCAGTGCGCGTGGGGACTCAGTGGGTCGTAATCAGCCCCAGCATTTT	CASSARGDSVGRNQPQHF
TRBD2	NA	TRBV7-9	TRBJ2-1	TGTGCCAGCAGCCTCACGGGACTAGCAGCCTTACGCGAGCAGTTCTTC	CASSLTGLAALREQFF
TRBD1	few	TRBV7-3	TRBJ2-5	TGTGCCAGCAGCGTCCAAGGGGGCGAGTTTCGGGAGACCCAGTACTTC	CASSVQGGEFRETQYF
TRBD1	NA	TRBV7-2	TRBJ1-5	TGTGCCAGCAGCTTATTATCGGGGCAGGGGGCGGGAAGCAATCAGCCCCAGCATTTT	CASSLLSGQGAGSNQPQHF
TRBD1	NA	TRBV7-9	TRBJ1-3	TGTGCCAGCAGCCGGACAGGGTCTGGCGGCTCTGGAAACACCATATATTTT	CASSRTGSGGSGNTIYF
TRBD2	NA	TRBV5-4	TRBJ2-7	TGTGCCAGCAGCTCATCCGGGACTAGCGTCTTCGGCGAGCAGTACTTC	CASSSSGTSVFGEQYF
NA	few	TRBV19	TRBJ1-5	TGTGCCAGTAGACCGGAGCAGGGGAAGGGGTTCTATCAGCCCCAGCATTTT	CASRPEQGKGFYQPQHF
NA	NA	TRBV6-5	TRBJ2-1	TGTGCCAGCAGTACAGGCTCCTACAATGAGCAGTTCTTC	CASSTGSYNEQFF
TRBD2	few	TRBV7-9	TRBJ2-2	TGTGCCAGCAGCCAAGCCGGGACTAGTCGGGGGGCCGGGGAGCTGTTTTTT	CASSQAGTSRGAGELFF
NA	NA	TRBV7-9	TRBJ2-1	TGTGCCAGCAGCTCCGAGGGTGTGGGGGAGCAGTTCTTC	CASSSEGVGEQFF
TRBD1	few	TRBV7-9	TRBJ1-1	TGTGCCAGCAGCTTGACAGGGGGGGCTTTCTTT	CASSLTGGAFF
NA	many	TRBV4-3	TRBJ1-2	TGCGCCAGCAGCCAAGATCTGGCAGCTAACTATGGCTACACCTTC	CASSQDLAANYGYTF
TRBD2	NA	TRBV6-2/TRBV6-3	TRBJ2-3	TGTGCCAGCAGGCCTAGCGGGGCCACGTCGTATTTT	CASRPSGATSYF
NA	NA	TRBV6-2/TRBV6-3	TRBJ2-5	TGTGCCAGCAGTTACTCGAGGCTATTCGAGACCCAGTACTTC	CASSYSRLFETQYF
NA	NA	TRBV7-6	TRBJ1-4	TGTGCCAGCAGCTTAGCGGGGGGTCTGGGGACTCGGAATGAAAAACTGTTTTTT	CASSLAGGLGTRNEKLFF
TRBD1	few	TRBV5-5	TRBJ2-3	TGTGCCAGCAGCCCGGAGGGGACAGGTTATTACACAGATACGCAGTATTTT	CASSPEGTGYYTDTQYF